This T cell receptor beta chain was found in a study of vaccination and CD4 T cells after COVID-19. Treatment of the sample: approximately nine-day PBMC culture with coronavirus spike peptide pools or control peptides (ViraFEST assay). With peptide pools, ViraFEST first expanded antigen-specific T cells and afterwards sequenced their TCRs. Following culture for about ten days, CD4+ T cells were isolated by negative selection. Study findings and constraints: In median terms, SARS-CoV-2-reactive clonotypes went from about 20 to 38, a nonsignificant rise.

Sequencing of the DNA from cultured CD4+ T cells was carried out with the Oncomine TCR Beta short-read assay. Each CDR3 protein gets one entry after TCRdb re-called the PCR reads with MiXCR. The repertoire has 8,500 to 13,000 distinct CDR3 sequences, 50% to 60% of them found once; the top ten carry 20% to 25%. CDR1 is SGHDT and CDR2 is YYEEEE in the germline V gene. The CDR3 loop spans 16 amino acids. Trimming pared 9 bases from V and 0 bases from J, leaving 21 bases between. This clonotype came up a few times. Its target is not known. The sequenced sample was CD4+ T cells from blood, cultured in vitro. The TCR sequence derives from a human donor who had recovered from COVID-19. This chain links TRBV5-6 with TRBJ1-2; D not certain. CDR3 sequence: CATANLFSLANYGYTF. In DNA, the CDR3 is TGTGCCACCGCAAATCTATTCTCCTTAGCTAACTATGGCTACACCTTC.